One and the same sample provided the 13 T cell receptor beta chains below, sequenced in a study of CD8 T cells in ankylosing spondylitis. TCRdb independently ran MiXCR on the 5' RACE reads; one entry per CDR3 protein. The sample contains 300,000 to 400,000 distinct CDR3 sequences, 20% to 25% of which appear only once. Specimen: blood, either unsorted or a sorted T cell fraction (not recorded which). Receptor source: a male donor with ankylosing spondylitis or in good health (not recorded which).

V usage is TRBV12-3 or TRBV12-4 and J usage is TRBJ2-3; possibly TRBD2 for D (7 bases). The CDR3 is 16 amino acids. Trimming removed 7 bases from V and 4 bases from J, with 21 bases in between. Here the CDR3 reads CASNVLAGGGADTQYF. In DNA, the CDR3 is TGTGCCAGCAACGTACTAGCAGGAGGGGGGGCAGATACGCAGTATTTT.

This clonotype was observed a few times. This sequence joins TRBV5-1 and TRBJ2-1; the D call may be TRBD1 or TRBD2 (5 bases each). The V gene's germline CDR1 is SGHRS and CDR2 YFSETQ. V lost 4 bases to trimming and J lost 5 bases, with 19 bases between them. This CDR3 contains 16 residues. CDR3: CASSPTSPGPNNEQFF. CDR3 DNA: TGCGCCAGCAGCCCCACCTCCCCGGGGCCCAACAATGAGCAGTTCTTC.

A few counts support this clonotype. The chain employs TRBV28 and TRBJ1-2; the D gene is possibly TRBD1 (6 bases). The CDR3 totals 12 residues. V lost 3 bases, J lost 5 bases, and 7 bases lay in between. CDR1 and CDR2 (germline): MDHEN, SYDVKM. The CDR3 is CASSFRGYGYTF. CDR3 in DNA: TGTGCCAGCAGTTTCAGGGGTTATGGCTACACCTTC.

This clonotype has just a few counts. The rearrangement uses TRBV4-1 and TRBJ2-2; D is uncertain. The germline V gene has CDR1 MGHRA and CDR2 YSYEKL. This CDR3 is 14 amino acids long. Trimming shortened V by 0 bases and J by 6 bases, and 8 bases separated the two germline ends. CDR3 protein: CASSQDPGPGELFF. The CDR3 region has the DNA TGCGCCAGCAGCCAAGATCCAGGACCCGGGGAGCTGTTTTTT.

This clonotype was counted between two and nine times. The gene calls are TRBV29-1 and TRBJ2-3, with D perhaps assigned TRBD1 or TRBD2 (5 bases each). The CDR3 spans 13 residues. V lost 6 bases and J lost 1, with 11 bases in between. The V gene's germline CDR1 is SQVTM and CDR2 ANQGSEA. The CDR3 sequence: CSVPGTRTDTQYF. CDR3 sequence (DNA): TGCAGCGTACCCGGGACCCGCACAGATACGCAGTATTTT.

The CDR3 protein is CASSTWDSEYNEQFF. In nucleotides, the CDR3 is TGTGCCAGCAGCACCTGGGACAGTGAATACAATGAGCAGTTCTTC. The V gene is TRBV7-9, the J gene TRBJ2-1; the match to TRBD1 covers 7 bases. Per the germline V gene, CDR1 is SEHNR and CDR2 is FQNEAQ (reference sequence). With V trimmed by 5 bases and J by 4 bases, 8 bases remained unmatched. The length of the CDR3 is 15 residues.

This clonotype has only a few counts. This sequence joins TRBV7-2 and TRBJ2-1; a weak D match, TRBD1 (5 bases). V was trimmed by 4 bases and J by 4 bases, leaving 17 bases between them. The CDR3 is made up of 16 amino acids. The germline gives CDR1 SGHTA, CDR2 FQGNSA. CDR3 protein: CASSSPGLGPYNEQFF. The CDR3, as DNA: TGTGCCAGCAGCTCTCCTGGGTTGGGGCCATACAATGAGCAGTTCTTC. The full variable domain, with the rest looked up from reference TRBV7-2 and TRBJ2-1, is GAGVSQSPSNKVTEKGKDVELRCDPISGHTALYWYRQSLGQGLEFLIYFQGNSAPDKSGLPSDRFSAERTGGSVSTLTIQRTQQEDSAVYLCASSSPGLGPYNEQFFGPGTRLTVL.

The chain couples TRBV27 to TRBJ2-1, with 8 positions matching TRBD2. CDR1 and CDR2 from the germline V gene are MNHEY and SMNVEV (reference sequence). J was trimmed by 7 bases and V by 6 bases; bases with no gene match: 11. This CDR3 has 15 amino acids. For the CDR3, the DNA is TGTGCCAGCAGCCCAACGGGACGGGGGGGAAATGAGCAGTTCTTC. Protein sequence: CASSPTGRGGNEQFF.

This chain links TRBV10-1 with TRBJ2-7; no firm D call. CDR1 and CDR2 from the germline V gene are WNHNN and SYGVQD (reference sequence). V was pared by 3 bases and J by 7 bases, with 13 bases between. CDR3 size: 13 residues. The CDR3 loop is CASSDPGVGEQYF. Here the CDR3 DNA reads TGCGCCAGCAGTGATCCTGGAGTAGGAGAGCAGTACTTC.

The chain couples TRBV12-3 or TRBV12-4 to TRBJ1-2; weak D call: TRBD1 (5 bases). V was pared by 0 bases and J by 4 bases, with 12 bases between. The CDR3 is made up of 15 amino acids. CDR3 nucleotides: TGTGCCAGCAGTTTAGCGCGGGGGGTTGTCTATGGCTACACCTTC. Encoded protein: CASSLARGVVYGYTF.

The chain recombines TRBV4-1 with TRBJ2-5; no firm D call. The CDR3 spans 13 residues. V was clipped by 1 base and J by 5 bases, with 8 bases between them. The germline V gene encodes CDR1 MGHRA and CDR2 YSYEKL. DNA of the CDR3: TGCGCCAGCAGCCAAGTCTTTTCCGAGACCCAGTACTTC. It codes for CASSQVFSETQYF.

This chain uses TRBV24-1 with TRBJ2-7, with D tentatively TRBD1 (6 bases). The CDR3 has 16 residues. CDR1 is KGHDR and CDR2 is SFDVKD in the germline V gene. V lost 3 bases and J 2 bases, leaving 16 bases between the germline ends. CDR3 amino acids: CATSDPDRPDPYEQYF. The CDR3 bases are TGTGCCACCAGTGATCCCGACAGGCCCGATCCCTACGAGCAGTACTTC.

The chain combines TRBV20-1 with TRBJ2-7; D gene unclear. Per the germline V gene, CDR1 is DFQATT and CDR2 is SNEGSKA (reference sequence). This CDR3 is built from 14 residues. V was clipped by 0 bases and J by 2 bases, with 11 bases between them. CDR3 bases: TGCAGTGCTAGAGATCCGGCGTCCCCCTACGAGCAGTACTTC. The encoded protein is CSARDPASPYEQYF.